Reported below is one TCR beta chain. Its matching antigen is unknown. CDR1 is SNHLY and CDR2 is FYNNEI in the germline V gene. This CDR3 region has 17 residues. The data derive from a study of CXCR3-negative and CXCR3-positive naive CD8 T cells. Whole-study results and caveats: Hydrophobicity of TRB CDR3s was greater in CXCR3-positive naive cells than in CXCR3-negative naive cells.

The study made its TRB cDNA libraries by 5' RACE, adding UMI labels. TCRdb processed the 5' RACE reads again and assigns one entry to each CDR3 protein, with no DNA. The table for this sample gives about 70,000 distinct CDR3 sequences. The chain combines TRBV2 with TRBJ2-1; TCRdb's D call, TRBD2, is unchecked because there is no DNA. The sample consisted of naive CXCR3+ CD8+ T cells from blood. Subset specified: CD45RO-CCR7+CD27+CD95- naive CD8+ T cells expressing CXCR3 (TNR3+). This receptor was taken from a human donor in good health. Some clones in this sample may be carry-over from other donors' samples. CDR3: CASSDLFASGEYNEQFF.